The clone carrying this T cell receptor beta chain came up a few times. Its specificity is unknown. The CDR3 sequence is 14 residues long. The germline CDR1 and CDR2 sequences are SGHTA and FQGNSA. V was clipped by 4 bases and J by 5 bases, with 14 bases between them. TCRdb used MiXCR to reprocess the 5' RACE reads, holding one entry per CDR3 protein. This table holds fewer than 350,000 distinct CDR3 sequences, about 16% found once. These data come from a study of T-cell memory formation after mild COVID-19. Study conclusions and caveats: That cross-reactive memory joined was suggested by some responding clones appearing in pre-infection memory.

The genes are TRBV7-2 and TRBJ2-5; D gene unclear. Sequenced: PBMCs or a T cell subset sorted from them (not recorded which). This sequence originates from a man younger than 35 who had mild COVID-19 (a few samples of this study predate the infection). Cell type and time point are not known. CDR3 DNA: TGTGCCAGCAGCTCCCGACGCGAAGGGGAGACCCAGTACTTC. Residues: CASSSRREGETQYF.